A selection of T cell receptor beta chains follows, all from one sample in a study of T cell repertoires in cytomegalovirus infection. TCRdb reprocessed the reads with MiXCR, giving one entry per CDR3 protein. This table has around 170,000 distinct CDR3 sequences, 17% appearing once. Source material: CD8+ T cells from PBMCs. Every receptor here comes from a human donor in good health (CMV status not recorded). Some clones in this sample may be carry-over from other donors' samples. CDR3s include the opening cysteine and the closing phenylalanine or tryptophan. Part of the rows lack a size; the others show once, few, many or a class for expanded clones.

V gene	clone size	CDR3 length	J gene	CDR3 protein
TRBV6-5	.	14	TRBJ2-3	CASSHPGFTDTQYF
TRBV18	.	13	TRBJ2-2	CASPGSNTGELFF
TRBV6-2/TRBV6-3	.	16	TRBJ2-5	CASSPIRTDLQETQYF
TRBV6-2/TRBV6-3	.	17	TRBJ2-7	CASSYSTSGSLTYEQYF
TRBV19	.	15	TRBJ1-1	CASIPDIGENTEAFF
TRBV11-3	.	13	TRBJ2-7	CASSLESAYEQYF
TRBV7-6	few	23	TRBJ2-3	CASSMRPGTMGDPRTSSTDTQYF
TRBV29-1	many	15	TRBJ1-3	CSVETGREVVNTIYF
TRBV6-5	few	14	TRBJ2-1	CAIITLKVGIGQFF
TRBV5-1	.	15	TRBJ2-7	CASSPNPGQGYEQYF
TRBV7-6	few	16	TRBJ2-6	CASSQTGGAGANVLTF
TRBV7-9	few	14	TRBJ2-7	CASSLRDSFYEQYF
TRBV11-2	many	15	TRBJ2-1	CASSRSGTAYNEQFF
TRBV7-9	.	12	TRBJ1-2	CASTRGNYGYTF
TRBV6-1	few	14	TRBJ2-1	CASSSTGLGYEQFF
TRBV6-2/TRBV6-3	few	14	TRBJ2-2	CASGTAEPSGELFF
TRBV7-6	few	17	TRBJ1-1	CASSESLGGQGSTEAFF
TRBV19	.	14	TRBJ2-2	CATKPSGGTGELFF
TRBV7-9	many	10	TRBJ2-7	CASGDYEQYF
TRBV19	.	16	TRBJ2-1	CASSISLAGAGSGQFF
TRBV14	.	15	TRBJ1-2	CASSQVVTGMWGYTF
TRBV7-6	.	18	TRBJ2-3	CASSPPRRLLSSTDTQYF
TRBV6-2/TRBV6-3	.	14	TRBJ1-2	CASRNRQMTYGYTF
TRBV14	.	13	TRBJ2-3	CASSQDTGGAQYF
TRBV20-1	few	18	TRBJ2-4	CSARDYRLAGPAKNIQYF
TRBV28	.	15	TRBJ1-1	CASSSTHSWNTEAFF
TRBV19	few	15	TRBJ2-1	CASSIDPAGNNEQFF
TRBV6-2/TRBV6-3	.	15	TRBJ2-7	CASSYFFEVAPEQYF
TRBV4-2	few	15	TRBJ1-1	CASSQDWQGHPEAFF
TRBV19	few	13	TRBJ2-7	CASSWTPEGEQYF
TRBV28	.	14	TRBJ2-7	CASSLSIGVYEQYF
TRBV7-2	.	16	TRBJ2-5	CASSLGQGGRQETQYF
TRBV6-2/TRBV6-3	few	14	TRBJ2-7	CASIPEGRAYEQYF
TRBV19	few	22	TRBJ2-1	CASRTPASRAPSRLSSYNEQFF
TRBV7-2	few	18	TRBJ2-5	CASCSNSRDGQGQETQYF
TRBV7-6	few	15	TRBJ1-4	CASSSLINPNEKLFF
TRBV28	.	15	TRBJ2-6	CASSLPISGANVLTF
TRBV7-8	once	14	TRBJ1-2	CASSPMDLVVGYTF
TRBV27	.	13	TRBJ2-5	CASAIPGEETQYF
TRBV6-5	few	12	TRBJ1-5	CASGPGDQPQHF
TRBV7-9	few	16	TRBJ2-3	CASSLPASPLRDTQYF
TRBV4-3	few	18	TRBJ2-3	CASSQEWLQGARTDTQYF
TRBV19	.	15	TRBJ2-1	CASSIDPTGYNEQFF
TRBV28	.	14	TRBJ2-2	CASSLLWSTGELFF
TRBV2	.	15	TRBJ2-7	CASSEEPSGIYEQYF
TRBV20-1	few	14	TRBJ2-7	CSAVSGTRGYEQYF
TRBV9	.	16	TRBJ2-5	CASSVDLSASQETQYF
TRBV13	.	20	TRBJ2-3	CASSLGSSPIRAPSTDTQYF
TRBV7-2	.	14	TRBJ1-1	CASSFITENTEAFF
TRBV2	once	15	TRBJ1-5	CASSDAGYTNQPQHF
TRBV7-9	.	15	TRBJ2-3	CASSPRGQTTDTQYF
TRBV7-9	.	16	TRBJ1-6	CASSSYRDPNNSPLHF
TRBV7-2	many	15	TRBJ2-4	CASSGSGTSKNIQYF
TRBV14	.	17	TRBJ1-2	CASSLRQEKVTNYGYTF
TRBV28	.	17	TRBJ2-1	CASGTGVVVGLYNEQFF
TRBV28	.	14	TRBJ2-5	CASSRLADQETQYF
TRBV7-2	many	16	TRBJ1-2	CASSIVSGHGGRGYTF
TRBV28	few	16	TRBJ1-5	CASSRTVFVSNQPQHF
TRBV7-8	.	14	TRBJ2-2	CASRGQGVTGELFF
TRBV27	.	14	TRBJ1-5	CASSLWRGNQPQHF